This note documents a single TCR beta chain sequence. Which antigen it targets is not known. No quality values exist for individual bases; no much larger clone is one base distant. This entry belongs to a study of cytomegalovirus exposure and HLA in healthy donors (dated by TCRdb to 2016 to 2017). General notes on the study: An earlier analysis of several hundred of the donors reported about 300 Gb of sequence data and roughly 120 million unique TCR beta sequences obtained from roughly 180 million T cells. An early release covering around 630 HLA-typed donors comprised about 290 gigabases of sequencing data and around 86 million unique TCR sequences. The study aimed to test whether signatures of past pathogen exposure could be identified by cataloging public T cell receptors. Every repertoire in the discovery cohort had been generated on one and the same sequencing platform. About 5 DR-DQ haplotypes were handled as single units for association and clustering, since linkage in the cohort was strong. Donor age, sex, ethnicity and CMV serostatus were compiled together with the repertoire data. Among 300 to 450 genotyped donors of the cohort, an average of approximately 240,000 unique TCR beta nucleotide sequences were sequenced per donor, roughly 20% of them non-productive. Rather than using new phenotypic data, the later analysis identified candidate immune exposures from TCR beta sequences and from how often those sequences occurred across donors. Typing coverage differed by locus: A, B, C, DRB1 and DQB1 were typed in about 620-630 donors, DQA1 in about 500, DPA1 in around 610, and DPB1 in roughly 470. HLA typing included class I and class II loci at four-digit resolution. Along with the approximately 620-subject first cohort, a separate validation cohort of over a hundred different subjects was used. An earlier analysis of some 500 of the donors used high-throughput TCR beta sequencing to judge whether each TCR beta V gene segment behaved as functional or pseudogenic. The T cell repertoires of 670 or so subjects were profiled by immunosequencing and related to cytomegalovirus serostatus. To predict cytomegalovirus infection status, the study combined high-throughput TCR immunosequencing, statistical association of individual TCRs with disease status, and machine learning. A later genetic analysis took genome-wide SNP genotypes for about 60% of the roughly 670 donors and used that subset as a discovery cohort. To study patterns of TCR occurrence, a later analysis re-analyzed previously published TCR beta repertoires from 650 to 750 donors and added high-resolution HLA genotyping. Among the roughly 400 genotyped donors, 81% belonged to the genetic ancestry cluster associated with self-reported Caucasian donors. The study at large found these results: A later analysis found that most CMV-associated TCR beta chains appeared HLA-restricted, with HLA associations seemingly driven largely by CMV exposure. Correlated functional status among segregating V segments might be attributable to linkage disequilibrium, but an unknown experimental factor could not be ruled out. Some IMGT-functional V segments, including TRBV6-2 and TRBV6-3, could not be told apart with the 87-base-pair reads, so those segments were excluded. Because counts were too low, seventeen rarely observed V segments, including chromosome 9 orphons, were excluded from the earlier analysis of 500 to 700 of the donors. A further reported finding was that TCR beta sequences accurately predicted the HLA-A and HLA-B alleles for most subjects in the first cohort. According to the authors, the approach could potentially be generalized to other disease states and immunological phenotypes. The classifier was reported to diagnose cytomegalovirus status with high specificity and sensitivity in both the original and validation cohorts. In a later analysis, HLA-associated TCR beta chains showed more clonal expansion and lower generation probabilities than non-associated chains that were equally common. Most TCR sequences were observed very rarely across donors, whereas some public TCRs were present in many individuals. In a later analysis, several top co-occurrence clusters were reported to appear linked to parvovirus B19, influenza, CMV and Epstein-Barr virus. In vitro tests confirmed that three of the cytomegalovirus-associated TCR beta chains recognize cytomegalovirus antigens. A later analysis associated about 17,000 TCR beta sequences with specific HLA alleles at a false discovery rate of 0.05. An earlier analysis of roughly 570 of the donors showed that most TCR beta V segments appeared in productive rearrangements either about 90% or about 30% of the time, which broadly matched IMGT annotations. Presence/absence analyses assumed roughly uniform sequencing depth across donors, an assumption that may not hold. This cohort had only TCR beta chains sequenced, and the lack of alpha or paired-chain data limited which features could be detected. Assigning TCR associations to individual alleles was difficult when HLA alleles, especially DR and DQ, strongly co-occurred. Because some donors lacked HLA typing at each locus, the association tests relied only on the typed subset. V-gene and J-gene trimming of TCR beta chains was associated with a missense DCLRE1C variant in a later genetic analysis, and the association was replicated in an independent cohort. A later genetic analysis reported fewer N-insertions in productive TCRs among donors in an Asian-associated ancestry cluster than the roughly 700-donor mean. The study listed approximately 150 TCR beta chains as associated with cytomegalovirus. A group of highly shared sequence variants was considered likely to be a technical artifact of the sequencing pipeline. A later analysis found that TCR association rates varied across HLA loci, with DRB1 alleles showing the most associated TCRs and HLA-C alleles the fewest. Immune exposure information for the cohort was limited to CMV serostatus.

The cohort comprised some 730 healthy bone marrow donors. Cohort members were all nominally healthy when sampled, although unrecorded immune exposures were likely present. The donor tested CMV seronegative, placing the donor among the 350 to 400 seronegative members of the cohort. A peripheral blood sample was provided by each donor, and peripheral blood mononuclear cells were used for TCR beta sequencing. The Qiagen DNeasy Blood Extraction Kit was used to extract genomic DNA from the blood cell samples. The germline V gene (reference sequence) yields LNHDA for CDR1 and SQIVND for CDR2. Trimming at the junction amounts to 7 bases on V and 7 bases on J, and the germline ends lie 17 bases apart. The CDR3 numbers 14 residues from cysteine through phenylalanine. The kept DNA is CDR3 alone, 42 bases in frame from the first base. The protocol used for the library was the immunoSEQ multiplex PCR assay. For the multiplex PCR, a mixture combining 60 forward primers for TCR Vbeta segments and 13 reverse primers for TCR Jbeta segments was used. The CDR3 region of rearranged TCR beta genes was amplified from genomic DNA by a multiplex PCR assay. Amplified TCR beta libraries were sequenced as 87-base-pair reads on the Illumina HiSeq System. Processing in the source paper ran as follows. Across the 500 to 750 repertoires, a later analysis counted tens of millions of unique TCR beta chains, around 11 million of which were shared by at least two donors. To remove PCR and sequencing errors, raw reads were error-corrected and collapsed into unique sequences using a nearest-neighbor algorithm that merged closely related sequences. To assign V, D and J gene segments, CDR3 sequences were aligned to IMGT reference sequences. For a sequence to be retained, a match of at least six nucleotides to both a V gene segment and a J gene segment was required. Rearrangements were called productive when the CDR3 lacked stop codons and stayed in frame with V and J; all others were non-productive. Following IMGT convention, CDR3 was defined as the stretch from the second conserved V-encoded cysteine to the conserved J-encoded phenylalanine. Sequences without an unambiguous match to a single V gene segment were excluded from the earlier analysis of about 640 of the donors. An earlier analysis of 587 of the donors classified V segments as functional when productive rearrangements were above 56.7% and as segregating when the standard deviation between donors was above 5%. A statistical classification framework was built for diagnosing cytomegalovirus status from the catalog of TCR beta chain sequences. In a later analysis, TCR nucleotide sequences were compared against IMGT/GENE-DB human TR gene sequences so that V and J genes could be assigned. Using the TCRdist pipeline, a later analysis assigned CDR3 sequences along with most-parsimonious VDJ recombination scenarios. In a later analysis, every TCR beta chain was defined by the combination of its CDR3 amino acid sequence and its V-gene family, and reads without a unique V-gene family were dropped. A later analysis removed 450 to 600 highly shared, low-generation-probability nucleotide sequences to deal with suspected cross-contamination and a sequencing artifact. For each public chain, a later analysis derived a clonal expansion index from normalized ranks of inferred template counts within each repertoire. A later analysis computed generation probabilities with a VDJ recombination model fitted to out-of-frame rearrangements, and checked the results against IGoR. In a later analysis, hypergeometric tests were used to score TCR-TCR, TCR-HLA and TCR-CMV co-occurrence, with a repertoire-size bias correction applied to TCR pairs. To estimate false discovery rates, a later analysis permuted the HLA or CMV assignments 20 times. In a later analysis, co-occurring TCRs were grouped with DBSCAN, and TCRdist sequence similarity was added when clustering was performed within HLA-allele-positive subsets. Repertoires with fewer than 30,000 or more than 120,000 public chains, plus five repertoires with anomalous nucleotide sharing, were excluded from co-occurrence clustering. TCRdb carries this immuneACCESS record with in-frame sequences only. Its versions omit some clonotypes, under half of them owing to an unresolved V gene in the studies checked, with the rest unexplained. Clone size and the V and J calls come from that table; the DNA yielded D and trimming. This sample comprises around 150,000 clones, 60% to 80% of them detected only once. Approximately 2.1% of the sample rests with the top ten.

Sequencing used PBMCs. The receptor's source is a man aged 30 to 39 in good health and CMV-seronegative. The V gene is TRBV19 and the J gene is TRBJ1-5, and TRBD1 may be the D gene, going by 5 matching bases. The DNA is as follows: TGTGCCAGTAAGCAGCGGGCAGGGTCACAGCCCCAGCATTTT. Its amino acids are CASKQRAGSQPQHF.